The sample holds a few counts of the clone carrying this T cell receptor (beta chain). Its antigen is unknown. This sample is part of a study of a mutant IDH1 vaccine in newly diagnosed glioma. Study overall: Treated patients had a mean age of about 44 years and an approximately 60% male, roughly 40% female split. The earlier regimen, radiotherapy, temozolomide, or both, was most often both.

Libraries were prepared by immunoSEQ multiplex PCR; TCRdb keeps only in-frame clonotypes and omits some of them. The repertoire holds about 88,000 clones, with about four fifths as singletons. This sample's time point: baseline, week 1 (first vaccination visit). The treatment denotes: pre-vaccination baseline after standard-of-care therapy. CDR1 is SGHDT, CDR2 YYEEEE, per germline. The CDR3 covers 13 residues. The ends were cut back, 6 bases at V and 4 bases at J, with 13 bases in the middle. Overall study findings and caveats: Immune responses induced by the vaccine were seen in around 93% of patients, spanning multiple MHC alleles. Pseudoprogression appears to have had no connection to changes in top peripheral T cell clonotypes.

The sample in question was PBMCs, obtained from a glioma patient treated with radiotherapy, temozolomide or both. The chain uses TRBV5-6 and TRBJ1-2; D perhaps matches TRBD1 (6 bases). This TCR came from a man aged 40-49 years with glioma. Some clones in this sample may be carry-over from other donors' samples. The CDR3 DNA sequence: TGTGCCAGCAACCTACAGGGTCGCTATGGCTACACCTTC. Its translation: CASNLQGRYGYTF.